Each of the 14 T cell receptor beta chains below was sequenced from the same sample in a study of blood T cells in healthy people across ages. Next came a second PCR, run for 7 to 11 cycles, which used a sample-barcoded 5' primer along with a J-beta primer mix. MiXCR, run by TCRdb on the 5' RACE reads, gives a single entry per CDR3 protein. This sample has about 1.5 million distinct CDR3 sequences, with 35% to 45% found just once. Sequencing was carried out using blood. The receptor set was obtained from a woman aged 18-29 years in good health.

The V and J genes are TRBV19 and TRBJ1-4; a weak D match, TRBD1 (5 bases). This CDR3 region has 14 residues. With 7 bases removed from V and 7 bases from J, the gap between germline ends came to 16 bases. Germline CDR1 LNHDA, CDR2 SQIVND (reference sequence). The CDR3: CASTNQGIGEKLFF. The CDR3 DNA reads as TGTGCCAGTACCAACCAGGGCATCGGTGAAAAACTGTTTTTT.

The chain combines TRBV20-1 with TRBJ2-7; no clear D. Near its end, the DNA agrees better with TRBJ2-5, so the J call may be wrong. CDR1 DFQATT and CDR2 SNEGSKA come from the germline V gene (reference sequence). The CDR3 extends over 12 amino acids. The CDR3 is CSARVQEETQYF. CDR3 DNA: TGCAGTGCTAGAGTCCAGGAGGAGACCCAGTACTTC.

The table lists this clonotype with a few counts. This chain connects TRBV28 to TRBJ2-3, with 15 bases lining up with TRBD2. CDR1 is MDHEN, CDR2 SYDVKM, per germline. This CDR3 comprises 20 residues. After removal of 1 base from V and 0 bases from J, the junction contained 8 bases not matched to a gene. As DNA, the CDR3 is TGTGCCAGCAGTTTATCCCCGGGACTAGCGGGAGGCCCCAGCACAGATACGCAGTATTTT. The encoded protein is CASSLSPGLAGGPSTDTQYF.

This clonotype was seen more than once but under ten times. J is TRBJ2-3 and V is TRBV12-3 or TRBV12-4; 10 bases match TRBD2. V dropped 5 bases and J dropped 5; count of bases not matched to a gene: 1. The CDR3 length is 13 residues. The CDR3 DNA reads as TGTGCCAGCAGTAGCGGGGGGGAAGATACGCAGTATTTT. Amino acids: CASSSGGEDTQYF.

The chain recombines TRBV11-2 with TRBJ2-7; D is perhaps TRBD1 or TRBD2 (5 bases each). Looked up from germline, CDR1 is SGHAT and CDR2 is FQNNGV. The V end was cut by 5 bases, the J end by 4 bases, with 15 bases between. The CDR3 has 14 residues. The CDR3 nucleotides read TGTGCCAGCAGCCGCCCGGGACGAGGATACGAGCAGTACTTC. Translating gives CASSRPGRGYEQYF.

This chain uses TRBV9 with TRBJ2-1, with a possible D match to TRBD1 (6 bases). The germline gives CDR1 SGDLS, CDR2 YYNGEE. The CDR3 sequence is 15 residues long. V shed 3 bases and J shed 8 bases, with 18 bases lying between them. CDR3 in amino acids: CASSARTALRDEQFF. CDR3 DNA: TGTGCCAGCAGCGCAAGGACAGCTCTACGCGATGAGCAGTTCTTC.

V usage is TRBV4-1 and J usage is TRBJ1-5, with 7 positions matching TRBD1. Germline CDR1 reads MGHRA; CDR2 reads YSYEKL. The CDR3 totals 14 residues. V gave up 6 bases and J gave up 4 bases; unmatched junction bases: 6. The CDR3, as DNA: TGCGCCAGCAGTACAGGGGCAGGGAATCAGCCCCAGCATTTT. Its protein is CASSTGAGNQPQHF.

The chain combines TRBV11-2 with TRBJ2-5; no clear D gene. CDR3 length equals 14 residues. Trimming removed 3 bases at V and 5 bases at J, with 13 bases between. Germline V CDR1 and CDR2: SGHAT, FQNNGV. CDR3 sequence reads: CASSFGSMVETQYF. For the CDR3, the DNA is TGTGCCAGCAGCTTCGGGTCGATGGTCGAGACCCAGTACTTC.

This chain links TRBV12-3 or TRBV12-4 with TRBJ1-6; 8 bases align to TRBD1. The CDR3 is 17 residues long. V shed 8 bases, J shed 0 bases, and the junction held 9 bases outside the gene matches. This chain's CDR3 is CASGGTGPSSYNSPLHF. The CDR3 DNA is TGTGCCAGCGGGGGGACAGGCCCAAGCTCCTATAATTCACCCCTCCACTTT.

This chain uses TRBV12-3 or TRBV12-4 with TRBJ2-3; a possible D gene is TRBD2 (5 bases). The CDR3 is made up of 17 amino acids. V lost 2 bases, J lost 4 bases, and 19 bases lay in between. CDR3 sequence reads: CASSLSLLRVSADTQYF. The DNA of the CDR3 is TGTGCCAGCAGTTTATCTCTTCTGCGGGTTAGCGCAGATACGCAGTATTTT.

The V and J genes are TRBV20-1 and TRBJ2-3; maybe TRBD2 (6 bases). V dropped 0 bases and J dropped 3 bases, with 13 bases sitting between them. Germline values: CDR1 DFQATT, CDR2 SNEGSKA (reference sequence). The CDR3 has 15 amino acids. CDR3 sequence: CSARDRRESTDTQYF. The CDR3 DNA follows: TGCAGTGCTAGAGATCGGAGGGAGTCGACAGATACGCAGTATTTT.

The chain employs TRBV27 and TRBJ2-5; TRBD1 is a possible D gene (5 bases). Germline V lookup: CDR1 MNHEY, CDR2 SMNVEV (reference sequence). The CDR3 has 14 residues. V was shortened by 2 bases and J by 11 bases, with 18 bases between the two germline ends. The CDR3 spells CASSLGASPNEQYF. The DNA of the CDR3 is TGTGCCAGCAGTTTAGGGGCTAGTCCCAATGAGCAGTACTTC.

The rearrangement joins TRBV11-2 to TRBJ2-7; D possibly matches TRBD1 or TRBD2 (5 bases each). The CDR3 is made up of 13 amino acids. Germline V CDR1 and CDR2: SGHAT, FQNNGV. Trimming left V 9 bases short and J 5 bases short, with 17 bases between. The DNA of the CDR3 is TGTGCCAGTCAGTGGGACCTTAGGAACGAGCAGTACTTC. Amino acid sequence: CASQWDLRNEQYF.

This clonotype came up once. The CDR3 is CSARFQGRMNTEAFF. DNA of the CDR3: TGCAGTGCTAGATTCCAGGGAAGGATGAACACTGAAGCTTTCTTT. V gene TRBV20-1 combines with J gene TRBJ1-1, with D perhaps matching TRBD1 (5 bases). The CDR3 loop spans 15 amino acids. Trimming shortened V by 2 bases and J by 0 bases, and 13 bases separated the two germline ends. Germline CDR1 DFQATT, CDR2 SNEGSKA (reference sequence).